The rows below give T cell receptor beta chains drawn from one sample of a study of T cell repertoires in ileal Crohn's disease. The method was immunoSEQ multiplex PCR; TCRdb's version includes in-frame clones alone and lacks a portion of them. Found here are approximately 2,800 clones, 75% to 90% of them singletons; the top ten hold roughly 5.3%. The sample consisted of ileal tissue. The receptors were gathered from an adult with Crohn's disease. CDR3s include the opening cysteine and the closing phenylalanine or tryptophan. The D gene is left open where the match is weak. Size is omitted from some rows. Given values are once, few, many or a class for expanded clones.

abundance	v_gene	j_gene	d_gene	CDR3nt	CDR3aa
-	TRBV30	TRBJ2-4	TRBD1	TGTGCCTGGGGACAGGAAAACATTCAGTACTTC	CAWGQENIQYF
-	TRBV2	TRBJ1-2	-	TGTGCCAGCAGTGAAATTTGGCGGGATCCTCCCTATGGCTACACCTTC	CASSEIWRDPPYGYTF
once	TRBV10-3	TRBJ1-1	TRBD1	TGTGCCATCAGTGAGGGATTCAGGGACAGGTTATACACTGAAGCTTTCTTT	CAISEGFRDRLYTEAFF
-	TRBV7-9	TRBJ2-7	TRBD2	TGTGCCAGCATCGCTAGCGGGGGGACCTACGAGCAGTACTTC	CASIASGGTYEQYF
-	TRBV5-4	TRBJ1-6	TRBD1	TGTGCCAGCAGGGAGGGGAGAGGACAGGGAAACTATAATTCACCCCTCCACTTT	CASREGRGQGNYNSPLHF
few	TRBV5-1	TRBJ1-2	TRBD1	TGCGCCAGCAGCACAGGGGAGACGGGCTACACCTTC	CASSTGETGYTF
-	TRBV30	TRBJ2-7	-	TGTGCCTGGAGTGGACCGATCCCCTTAGCAGCCTACGAGCAGTACTTC	CAWSGPIPLAAYEQYF
-	TRBV9	TRBJ2-2	TRBD1	TGTGCCAGCAGCCGTAGACCTGAAGGACAGGGGGCAACGAACACCGGGGAGCTGTTTTTT	CASSRRPEGQGATNTGELFF
-	TRBV6-4	TRBJ2-3	TRBD2	TGTGCCAGCAGCGGGGGGGCCACAGATACGCAGTATTTT	CASSGGATDTQYF
-	TRBV12-5	TRBJ1-5	TRBD1	TGTGCTAGTGGTATCTCCCGGGACAGCTACAATCAGCCCCAGCATTTT	CASGISRDSYNQPQHF
-	TRBV11-2	TRBJ2-5	-	TGTGCCAGCAGCTTAAGCCCGGAGACCCAGTACTTC	CASSLSPETQYF
-	TRBV25-1	TRBJ1-2	-	TGTGCCAGCAGAGCAGGGTCTGGTGGCTACACCTTC	CASRAGSGGYTF
once	TRBV11-1	TRBJ1-4	-	TGTGCCAGCAGCTTCAATGAAAAACTGTTTTTT	CASSFNEKLFF
-	TRBV7-6	TRBJ1-4	-	TGCGCCAGCAGCTCCCGTCCGGGCCGCAATGAAAAACTGTTTTTT	CASSSRPGRNEKLFF
once	TRBV5-1	TRBJ2-7	TRBD1	TGCGCCAGCAGCGGGACAGGGGGATCCTACGAGCAGTACTTC	CASSGTGGSYEQYF
-	TRBV30	TRBJ1-3	-	TGTGCCTGGGACTCACAGAGACTGCACTCTGGAAACACCATATATTTT	CAWDSQRLHSGNTIYF
-	TRBV6-6	TRBJ1-1	-	TGTGCCAGCCGTAAGGGATCTAAGAACACTGAAGCTTTCTTT	CASRKGSKNTEAFF
-	TRBV6-5	TRBJ1-1	-	TGTGCCAGCAGTTACCAGAAGACCGGCACTGAAGCTTTCTTT	CASSYQKTGTEAFF
once	TRBV14	TRBJ1-2	-	TGTGCCAGCAGCCAAGGGGTCTCATGGGCTGTCGTCTATGGCTACACCTTC	CASSQGVSWAVVYGYTF
-	TRBV7-9	TRBJ1-2	-	TGTGCCAGCAGCTCCTCCGGGACGAACTATGGCTACACCTTC	CASSSSGTNYGYTF
-	TRBV11-2	TRBJ2-7	-	TGTGCCAGCACTTTTCGGTCGGGTGTGTGGGCCCCTACCAACGAGCAGTACTTC	CASTFRSGVWAPTNEQYF
-	TRBV5-6	TRBJ1-6	-	TGTGCCAGCAGCCAAGACAGAGCGTATAATTCACCCCTCCACTTT	CASSQDRAYNSPLHF
-	TRBV4-2	TRBJ2-5	-	TGTGCCAGCAGCCAAGATTCCGGGAAAGAGACCCAGTACTTC	CASSQDSGKETQYF
-	TRBV5-1	TRBJ1-5	TRBD1	TGCGCCAGCAGCGGGGGACAGTTTAGCAATCAGCCCCAGCATTTT	CASSGGQFSNQPQHF
-	TRBV11-2	TRBJ1-2	TRBD1	TGTGCCAGCAGCACGAGCGGACAGGTCTATGGCTACACCTTC	CASSTSGQVYGYTF
-	TRBV7-9	TRBJ1-1	-	TGTGCCAGCAGCCCAGGGAATCATAATGCGAACACTGAAGCTTTCTTT	CASSPGNHNANTEAFF
-	TRBV2	TRBJ2-5	TRBD2	TGTGCCAGCACCGGAGAGGCTAGCGGGGGGGAGACCCAGTACTTC	CASTGEASGGETQYF
-	TRBV7-6	TRBJ1-4	-	TGTGCCAGCAGCTCCCGTCCGGGCCGCAATGAAAAACTGTTTTTT	CASSSRPGRNEKLFF
-	TRBV6-5	TRBJ2-3	-	TGTGCCAGCAGTTACCGGGACAATACGCAGTATTTT	CASSYRDNTQYF